The clone carrying this T cell receptor beta chain has just a few counts. Antigen unknown. The sample comes from a study of beta chain features in type 1 diabetes. Overall study findings and caveats: In comparison with healthy donors, patients had naive, central memory and Treg TCRB repertoires that appeared more similar. TCRB CDR3 length was moderately but significantly reduced in all four CD4+ subsets of Type 1 diabetes patients.

Investigators reverse transcribed all isolated RNA, so they sequenced expressed TCRB transcripts. Profiled with immunoSEQ multiplex PCR; TCRdb holds only in-frame clones, not every one. The table shows about 47,000 clones, with roughly 45% occurring only once. Trimming took 4 bases from V and 2 from J, leaving 14 bases between them. This CDR3 has 15 residues. Germline assignment: CDR1 LNHDA and CDR2 SQIVND (reference sequence). The sequence derives from a man aged 25-40 years with type 1 diabetes. The rearrangement links TRBV19 to TRBJ2-5, with D possibly being TRBD1 (5 bases). Source material: stem cell memory CD4+ T cells from blood. CDR3 DNA: TGTGCCAGTAGTAATCGCACAGGAATTCAAGAGACCCAGTACTTC. Protein sequence: CASSNRTGIQETQYF.